What follows is one TCR beta chain and its context. This entry comes from a study of CD8+CD57+ T cells in acquired aplastic anemia. Profiling of TCR beta VDJ combinations and CDR3 sequences used genomic DNA as template. TCRdb independently ran MiXCR on the reads; one entry per CDR3 protein. In the table there are roughly 200,000 distinct CDR3 sequences, roughly 55% of which are singletons. V shed 4 bases and J shed 6 bases, with 6 bases lying between them. The length of the CDR3 is 12 residues. Germline CDR1 and CDR2: SNHLY and FYNNEI. The receptor comes from a human donor in good health. The chain combines TRBV2 with TRBJ2-2; no reliable D call. Sequencing was done on a sample of sorted CD4+, CD8+, or CD8+CD57+ T cells (not recorded which) from PBMCs. Here the CDR3 reads CASSVAAGELFF. The CDR3 DNA follows: TGTGCCAGCAGTGTAGCAGCCGGGGAGCTGTTTTTT.